These 15 T cell receptor beta chains share one sample of origin, sequenced in a study of T cell changes during pregnancy in multiple sclerosis. Assay: immunoSEQ multiplex PCR; the TCRdb copy retains only in-frame clones and omits some. In the table there are about 73,000 clones, roughly 90% of which are singletons. Source: peripheral blood, taken after pregnancy. The receptors here all came from a female donor in good health, enrolled as a control in a pregnancy study.

V usage is TRBV7-9 and J usage is TRBJ2-7; weak D call: TRBD2 (7 bases). The CDR3 extends over 15 amino acids. Germline V gene lookup returns CDR1 SEHNR and CDR2 FQNEAQ (reference sequence). Trimming pared 5 bases from V and 0 bases from J, leaving 14 bases between. The CDR3 region is CASSLSGGHSYEQYF. The CDR3 region has the DNA TGTGCCAGCAGCCTTTCGGGGGGCCACTCCTACGAGCAGTACTTC.

This chain links TRBV27 with TRBJ2-7; TRBD1 aligns across 9 bases. After removal of 2 bases from V and 5 bases from J, the junction contained 7 bases not matched to a gene. The CDR3 runs to 15 residues. From germline, CDR1 is MNHEY and CDR2 SMNVEV (reference sequence). The CDR3 DNA reads as TGTGCCAGCAGTTTACGGGGGACAGGGCGCAACGAGCAGTACTTC. It is translated as CASSLRGTGRNEQYF.

This rearrangement joins TRBV9 to TRBJ2-1, with D maybe TRBD2 (5 bases). V dropped 0 bases and J dropped 0 bases, with 13 bases sitting between them. The CDR3 loop spans 17 amino acids. CDR1 SGDLS and CDR2 YYNGEE come from the germline V gene. The CDR3 sequence is CASSVGRRRSSYNEQFF. Written as DNA, the CDR3 is TGTGCCAGCAGCGTAGGGCGGCGGAGGAGCTCCTACAATGAGCAGTTCTTC.

The rearrangement uses TRBV13 and TRBJ2-7; TRBD2 aligns across 8 bases. The germline V gene encodes CDR1 PRHDT and CDR2 FYEKMQ (reference sequence). The CDR3 is made up of 15 amino acids. The V and J ends lost 4 bases and 2 bases, in that order; junction bases with no gene match: 7. This CDR3 reads CASSSRGGRTYEQYF. In DNA, the CDR3 is TGTGCCAGCAGCTCCCGCGGGGGGCGGACCTACGAGCAGTACTTC.

The chain has TRBV15 and TRBJ1-2; TRBD1 is a possible D gene (5 bases). V was shortened by 0 bases and J by 10 bases, with 12 bases between the two germline ends. Germline-derived CDR1 and CDR2 are LNHNV and YYDKDF (reference sequence). The CDR3 sequence is 13 residues long. DNA of the CDR3: TGTGCCACCAGCAGAGACAGGGCGCACCCCTACACCTTC. It is translated as CATSRDRAHPYTF.

This chain uses TRBV30 with TRBJ2-3, with D possibly being TRBD1 (6 bases). V was shortened by 3 bases and J by 5 bases, with 9 bases between the two germline ends. The germline gives CDR1 GTSNPN, CDR2 SVGIG (reference sequence). CDR3 length equals 12 residues. Here the CDR3 reads CAWSPGVDTQYF. The CDR3 DNA reads as TGTGCCTGGAGCCCAGGGGTAGATACGCAGTATTTT.

The chain links TRBV29-1 to TRBJ1-1, with 10 bases aligning to TRBD1. Germline V gene lookup returns CDR1 SQVTM and CDR2 ANQGSEA. Unmatched junction bases numbered 10, after V lost 6 bases and J lost 6 bases. This CDR3 contains 14 residues. CDR3 in DNA: TGCAGCGTCTTAAACGGACAGGGGGGTCCTGAAGCTTTCTTT. Protein product: CSVLNGQGGPEAFF.

The V call is TRBV7-8, the J call TRBJ2-3; the match to TRBD1 covers 9 bases. V was pared by 4 bases and J by 2 bases, with 16 bases of the junction left unmatched. Germline CDR1 SGHVS, CDR2 FQNEAQ. This CDR3 has 19 residues. DNA for the CDR3: TGTGCCAGCAGCTCCGGACGTGTTCTTTGGGACAGGGCCACAGATACGCAGTATTTT. It yields the protein CASSSGRVLWDRATDTQYF. Full variable domain (outside the CDR3, taken from reference TRBV7-8 and TRBJ2-3): GAGVSQSPRYKVAKRGQDVALRCDPISGHVSLFWYQQALGQGPEFLTYFQNEAQLDKSGLPSDRFFAERPEGSVSTLKIQRTQQEDSAVYLCASSSGRVLWDRATDTQYFGPGTRLTVL.

The table lists this clone with a count of one. The chain employs TRBV5-4 and TRBJ2-1; 8 bases are shared with TRBD1. CDR1 is SGHNT, CDR2 YYREEE, per germline (reference sequence). The CDR3 has 16 amino acids. Unmatched junction bases numbered 10, after V lost 1 base and J lost 7 bases. CDR3 DNA: TGTGCCAGCAGCTTGAGCAGGCAGGGGGCTCGGAATGAGCAGTTCTTC. Amino acid sequence: CASSLSRQGARNEQFF.

J is TRBJ2-5 and V is TRBV14; 10 bases match TRBD2. Germline V CDR1 and CDR2: SGHDN, FVKESK. V shed 1 base and J 1 base; nucleotides not matched to a gene: 3. The CDR3 is 16 residues long. The CDR3 loop is CASSQASGGPQETQYF. Written as DNA, the CDR3 is TGTGCCAGCAGCCAAGCTAGCGGGGGCCCCCAAGAGACCCAGTACTTC.

CDR3: CASSARDSSYEQYF. For the CDR3, the DNA is TGTGCCAGCAGTGCCCGGGACAGCTCCTACGAGCAGTACTTC. This rearrangement joins TRBV6-1 to TRBJ2-7, with 7 bases aligning to TRBD1. V shed 4 bases, J shed 0 bases, and the junction held 3 bases outside the gene matches. This CDR3 comprises 14 residues. Looked up from germline, CDR1 is MNHNS and CDR2 is SASEGT.

At least ten counts were recorded for this clone. The V gene is TRBV12-5, the J gene TRBJ2-3; 7 nucleotides line up with TRBD2. Germline V lookup: CDR1 LGHNT, CDR2 FRNRAP. The CDR3 contains 17 residues. The trim removed 1 base at V and 4 bases at J, leaving 11 bases unmatched. CDR3 nucleotides: TGTGCTAGTGGTTTGGGGGTTCGGCTAGCGGCGCCAGATACGCAGTATTTT. Its translation is CASGLGVRLAAPDTQYF. Based on the CDR3 plus reference TRBV12-5 and TRBJ2-3, the full variable domain is DARVTQTPRHKVTEMGQEVTMRCQPILGHNTVFWYRQTMMQGLELLAYFRNRAPLDDSGMPKDRFSAEMPDATLATLKIQPSEPRDSAVYFCASGLGVRLAAPDTQYFGPGTRLTVL.

This clone was counted once. The chain links TRBV6-5 to TRBJ1-5; TRBD1 aligns across 9 bases. The germline CDR1 and CDR2 sequences are MNHEY and SVGAGI. V shed 6 bases and J 7 bases; nucleotides not matched to a gene: 10. The CDR3 contains 15 residues. The CDR3 DNA is TGTGCCAGCAGCCCCGGGACAGGGAGGTTCCAGCCCCAGCATTTT. Translation: CASSPGTGRFQPQHF.

The chain uses TRBV10-3 and TRBJ2-3; 14 bases align to TRBD2. The CDR3 runs 17 residues. The trim removed 3 bases at V and 6 bases at J, leaving 8 bases unmatched. Germline CDR1 ENHRY, CDR2 SYGVKD. The CDR3 reads CAISETGTSGRRDTQYF. The CDR3 coding sequence is TGTGCCATCAGTGAAACCGGGACTAGCGGGAGACGTGATACGCAGTATTTT.

The chain uses TRBV4-1 and TRBJ2-7; a possible D gene is TRBD1 (6 bases). Trimming stripped 6 bases from V and 2 bases from J, with 17 bases between. CDR3 length: 15 amino acids. CDR1 MGHRA and CDR2 YSYEKL come from the germline V gene. CDR3 region: CASSLQRTATYEQYF. CDR3 DNA sequence: TGCGCCAGCAGTCTTCAAAGGACAGCCACCTACGAGCAGTACTTC.